The 10 T cell receptor beta chains presented below share a single source sample, sequenced in a study of siplizumab effects on memory and regulatory T cells (dated by TCRdb to between 2018 and 2021). Library preparation employed the immunoSEQ multiplex PCR assay. Drawn from immuneACCESS, this table holds only the in-frame rearrangements with V and J called that TCRdb kept. Clones are partly lost; checked studies trace under half to an unresolved V gene and leave the rest unexplained. The sample table holds just over 60,000 clones, of which 70% to 85% were seen once. The ten largest clonotypes hold less than 0.55% of the sample. Sequencing was performed on memory CD4+ T cells sorted from blood. The cell subset or site label here, explained by the study, means: unstimulated CD4+ memory T cells. The receptor source for this set is a human donor in good health.

The chain employs TRBV7-3 and TRBJ2-2; 13 bases map to TRBD2. Losses at the gene ends were 5 bases for V and 5 bases for J; bases not matched to a gene: 11. Germline CDR1 and CDR2: SGHTA and FQGTGA. The CDR3 covers 18 residues. CDR3 amino acids: CASSPGLAGDRWTGELFF. CDR3 sequence (DNA): TGTGCCAGCAGCCCAGGACTAGCGGGGGATCGGTGGACCGGGGAGCTGTTTTTT.

The chain is built from TRBV4-2 and TRBJ2-3; no clear D gene. The CDR3 extends over 16 amino acids. Trimming removed 2 bases from V and 7 bases from J, with 19 bases in between. The V gene's germline CDR1 is LGHNA and CDR2 YNFKEQ. The CDR3 sequence: CASSQSREVGLNTQYF. The DNA of the CDR3 is TGTGCCAGCAGCCAATCCCGAGAGGTAGGGCTAAATACGCAGTATTTT.

The chain combines TRBV6-5 with TRBJ1-5; the D gene is possibly TRBD1 (6 bases). Trimming cost V 2 bases and J 0 bases, with 8 bases left between them. The CDR3 is made up of 15 amino acids. Germline V lookup: CDR1 MNHEY, CDR2 SVGAGI. The CDR3 DNA reads TGTGCCAGCAGTTACAGGGGGAATAGCAATCAGCCCCAGCATTTT. Translating it yields CASSYRGNSNQPQHF.

The V call is TRBV6-5, the J call TRBJ1-5; perhaps TRBD1 as D (5 bases). The CDR3 is 14 amino acids. Germline-derived CDR1 and CDR2 are MNHEY and SVGAGI. V shed 5 bases and J shed 7 bases, with 15 bases lying between them. CDR3 in amino acids: CASSSDGGWQPQHF. Written as DNA, the CDR3 is TGTGCCAGCAGTAGTGACGGGGGTTGGCAGCCCCAGCATTTT.

This chain connects TRBV6-5 to TRBJ2-7, with D hard to call. The length of the CDR3 is 14 residues. With 5 bases removed from V and 2 bases from J, the gap between germline ends came to 13 bases. From germline, CDR1 is MNHEY and CDR2 SVGAGI. CDR3 bases: TGTGCCAGCAGTGAAGAGCCTAGGACCTACGAGCAGTACTTC. Translation: CASSEEPRTYEQYF.

The chain employs TRBV5-3 and TRBJ1-2; D ambiguous. TRBV5-3 is labeled an ORF, and its function is uncertain. The length of the CDR3 is 13 residues. Trimming shortened V by 8 bases and J by 8 bases, and 19 bases separated the two germline ends. CDR3 residues: CASSLTDHIGYTF. The CDR3 region has the DNA TGTGCCAGCAGCCTGACCGATCATATCGGCTACACCTTC.

Only one count was recorded for this clone. The chain joins TRBV28 to TRBJ2-6, with 7 bases identical to TRBD1. After removal of 5 bases from V and 3 bases from J, the junction contained 10 bases not matched to a gene. CDR3 length: 17 residues. Germline V lookup: CDR1 MDHEN, CDR2 SYDVKM. The CDR3 sequence: CASSPTLGTVGANVLTF. CDR3 coding DNA: TGTGCCAGCAGTCCGACCCTCGGGACAGTTGGGGCCAACGTCCTGACTTTC.

This clone was observed once. The chain joins TRBV6-4 to TRBJ2-7; 9 bases match TRBD2. The CDR3 runs 14 residues. Germline CDR1 MRHNA, CDR2 SNTAGT. V was clipped by 5 bases and J by 5 bases; unmatched bases: 7. Written as DNA, the CDR3 is TGTGCCAGCAGTATTCGGACTAGCGATCACGAGCAGTACTTC. Its protein product is CASSIRTSDHEQYF.

This clone was seen only once. The chain employs TRBV9 and TRBJ1-6; 10 bases align to TRBD1. The CDR3 runs 16 residues. The V gene's germline CDR1 is SGDLS and CDR2 YYNGEE. V trimming: 3 bases; J trimming: 7 bases; junction bases outside the gene matches: 7. The CDR3 loop reads CASSAPMGQGNSPLHF. The CDR3 DNA reads as TGTGCCAGCAGCGCACCTATGGGACAGGGGAATTCACCCCTCCACTTT.

This clone occurred a few times. This CDR3 reads CAWSLTGYEQYF. The CDR3 DNA follows: TGTGCCTGGAGTCTGACAGGGTACGAGCAGTACTTC. This chain links TRBV30 with TRBJ2-7, with 7 positions matching TRBD1. V shed 2 bases, J shed 4 bases, and the junction held 2 bases outside the gene matches. This CDR3 spans 12 amino acids. Germline V gene lookup returns CDR1 GTSNPN and CDR2 SVGIG (reference sequence). Together with reference TRBV30 and TRBJ2-7, the CDR3 gives the full variable domain: SQTIHQWPATLVQPVGSPLSLECTVEGTSNPNLYWYRQAAGRGLQLLFYSVGIGQISSEVPQNLSASRPQDRQFILSSKKLLLSDSGFYLCAWSLTGYEQYFGPGTRLTVT.